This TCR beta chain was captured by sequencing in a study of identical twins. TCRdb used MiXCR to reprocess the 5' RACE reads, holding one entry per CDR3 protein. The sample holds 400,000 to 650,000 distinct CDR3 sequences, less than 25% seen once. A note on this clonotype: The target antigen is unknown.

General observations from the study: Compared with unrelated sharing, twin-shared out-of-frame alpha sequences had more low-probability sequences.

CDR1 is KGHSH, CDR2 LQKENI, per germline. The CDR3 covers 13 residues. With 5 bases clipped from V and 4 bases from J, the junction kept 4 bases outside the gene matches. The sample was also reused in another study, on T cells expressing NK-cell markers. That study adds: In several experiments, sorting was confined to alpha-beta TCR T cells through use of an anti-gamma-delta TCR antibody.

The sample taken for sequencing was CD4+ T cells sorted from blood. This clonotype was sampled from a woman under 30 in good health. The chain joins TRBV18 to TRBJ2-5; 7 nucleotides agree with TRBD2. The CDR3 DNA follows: TGTGCCAGCTCATCAGCTAGCGGAGAGACCCAGTACTTC. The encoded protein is CASSSASGETQYF.